The 3 T cell receptor beta chains in this list originate from one sample, sequenced in a study of post-analysis software for immune sequencing data. These receptors' targets are unknown. Unique molecular identifiers featured in each of the TCR beta cDNA libraries. MiXCR, applied by TCRdb to the PCR reads, yields one record per CDR3 protein. The profile covers hundreds of thousands of distinct CDR3 sequences, with 55% to 70% appearing a single time and over 9% taken by the ten largest. Study-level findings and limits: Comparison of patients with controls showed four or five TRBV segments more frequent in patients, TRBV5-6, TRBV5-1 and TRBV20-1 among them.

The specimen was blood. The receptor set was obtained from a girl aged 2-10 years with multiple sclerosis.

This clonotype was seen only once. The chain joins TRBV29-1 to TRBJ2-7; D uncertain. The end of the DNA fits TRBJ2-5 better, so the J call may be wrong. Germline CDR1 is SQVTM and CDR2 is ANQGSEA. CDR3 length: 13 amino acids. This CDR3 is CSARRATQETQYF. The CDR3 coding sequence is TGCAGCGCGCGACGCGCGACACAAGAGACCCAGTACTTC.

V and J are TRBV7-9 and TRBJ2-1; D is possibly TRBD1 or TRBD2 (6 bases each). The CDR3 has 13 residues. Trimming left V 1 base short and J 15 bases short, with 16 bases between. Germline CDR1 reads SEHNR; CDR2 reads FQNEAQ (reference sequence). The CDR3 DNA reads as TGTGCCAGCAGCTTAGATCCGGGGGCGGAGGGGTTCTTC. Protein sequence: CASSLDPGAEGFF.

As for this clonotype: A read error may account for a junction end that differs from germline. This chain joins TRBV30 and TRBJ2-1, with 12 bases matching TRBD2. The CDR3 runs to 14 residues. Germline CDR1 is GTSNPN and CDR2 is SVGIG (reference sequence). The CDR3 reads CAWSPGRLAGERFF. CDR3 DNA sequence: TGTGCCTGGAGCCCAGGCCGACTAGCGGGAGAGCGGTTCTTC.